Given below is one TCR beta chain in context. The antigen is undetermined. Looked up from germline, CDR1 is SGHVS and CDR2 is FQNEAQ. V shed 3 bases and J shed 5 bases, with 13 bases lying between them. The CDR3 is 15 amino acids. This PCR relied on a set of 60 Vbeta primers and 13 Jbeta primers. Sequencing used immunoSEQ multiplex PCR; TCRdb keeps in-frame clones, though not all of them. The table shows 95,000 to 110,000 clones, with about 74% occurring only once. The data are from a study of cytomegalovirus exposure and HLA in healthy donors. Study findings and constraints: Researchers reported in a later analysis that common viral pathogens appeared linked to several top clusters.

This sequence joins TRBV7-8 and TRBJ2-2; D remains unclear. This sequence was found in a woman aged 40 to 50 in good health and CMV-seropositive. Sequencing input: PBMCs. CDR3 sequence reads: CASSFTGGDTGELFF. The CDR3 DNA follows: TGTGCCAGCAGCTTTACCGGTGGAGATACCGGGGAGCTGTTTTTT.